This T cell receptor (beta chain) was recorded in a study of beta chain features in type 1 diabetes. Broader study findings: In all four CD4+ subsets, TCRB CDR3 length was significantly, moderately reduced in type 1 diabetes.

CDR1 is SQVTM and CDR2 is ANQGSEA in the germline V gene. Trimming took 3 bases from V and 4 from J; bases not matched to a gene: 4. The CDR3 is 13 amino acids. Expressed TCRB transcripts were sequenced because the isolated RNA had all been reverse transcribed beforehand. The method was immunoSEQ multiplex PCR; TCRdb's version includes in-frame clones alone and lacks a portion of them. The table shows roughly 51,000 clones, with 52% occurring only once. This clone was recorded a few times. What it binds is not known. This receptor was obtained from a woman in her forties with type 1 diabetes. The chain links TRBV29-1 to TRBJ2-3; TRBD2 matches 7 bases. The source material was Tregs from blood. The CDR3 DNA is TGCAGCGTTGATGCGGGGGTCTCAGATACGCAGTATTTT. It yields the protein CSVDAGVSDTQYF.